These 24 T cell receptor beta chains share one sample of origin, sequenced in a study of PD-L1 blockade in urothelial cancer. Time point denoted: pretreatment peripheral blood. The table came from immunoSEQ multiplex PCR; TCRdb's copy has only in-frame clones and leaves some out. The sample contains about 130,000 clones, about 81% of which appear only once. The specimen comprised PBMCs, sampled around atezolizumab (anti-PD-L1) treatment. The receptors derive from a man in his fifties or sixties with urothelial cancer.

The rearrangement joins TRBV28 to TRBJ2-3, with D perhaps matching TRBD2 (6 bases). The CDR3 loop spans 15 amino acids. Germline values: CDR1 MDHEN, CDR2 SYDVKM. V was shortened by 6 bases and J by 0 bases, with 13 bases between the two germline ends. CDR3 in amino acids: CASSGWGTSTDTQYF. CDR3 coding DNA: TGTGCCAGCAGCGGGTGGGGGACTAGCACAGATACGCAGTATTTT.

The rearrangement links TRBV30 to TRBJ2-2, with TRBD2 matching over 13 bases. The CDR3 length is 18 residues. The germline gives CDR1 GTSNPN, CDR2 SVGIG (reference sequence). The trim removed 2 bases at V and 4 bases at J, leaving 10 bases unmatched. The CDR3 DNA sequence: TGTGCCTGGAGTTCGCTACGGACTAGCGGGAGAGGCACCGGGGAGCTGTTTTTT. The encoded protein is CAWSSLRTSGRGTGELFF.

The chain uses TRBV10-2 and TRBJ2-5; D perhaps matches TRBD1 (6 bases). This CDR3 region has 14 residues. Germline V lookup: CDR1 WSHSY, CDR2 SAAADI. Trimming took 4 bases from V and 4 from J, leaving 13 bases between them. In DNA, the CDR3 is TGCGCCAGCAGTGGACAGGCAGGGGTAGAGACCCAGTACTTC. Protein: CASSGQAGVETQYF.

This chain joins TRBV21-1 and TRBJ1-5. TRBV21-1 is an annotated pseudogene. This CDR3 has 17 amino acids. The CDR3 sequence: CASSKVLLGGQFQPQHF. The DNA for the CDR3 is TGTGCCAGCAGCAAAGTTTTATTGGGGGGTCAGTTTCAGCCCCAGCATTTT.

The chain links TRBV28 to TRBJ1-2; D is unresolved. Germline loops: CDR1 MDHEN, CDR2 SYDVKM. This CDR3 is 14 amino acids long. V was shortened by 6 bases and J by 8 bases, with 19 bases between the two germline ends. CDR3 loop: CASSPMSIVYGYTF. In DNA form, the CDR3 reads TGTGCCAGCAGCCCTATGAGTATAGTCTACGGCTACACCTTC.

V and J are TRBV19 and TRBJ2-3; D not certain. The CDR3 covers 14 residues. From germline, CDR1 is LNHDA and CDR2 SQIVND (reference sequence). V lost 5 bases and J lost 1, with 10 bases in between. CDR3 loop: CASSEAIRTDTQYF. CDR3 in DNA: TGTGCCAGTAGTGAAGCGATCCGCACAGATACGCAGTATTTT.

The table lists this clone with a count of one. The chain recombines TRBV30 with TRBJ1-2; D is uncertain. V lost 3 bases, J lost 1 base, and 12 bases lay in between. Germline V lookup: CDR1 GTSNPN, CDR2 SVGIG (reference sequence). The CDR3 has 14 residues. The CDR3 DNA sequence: TGTGCCTGGAGCCCGGGGATCGGTAACTATGGCTACACCTTC. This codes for CAWSPGIGNYGYTF.

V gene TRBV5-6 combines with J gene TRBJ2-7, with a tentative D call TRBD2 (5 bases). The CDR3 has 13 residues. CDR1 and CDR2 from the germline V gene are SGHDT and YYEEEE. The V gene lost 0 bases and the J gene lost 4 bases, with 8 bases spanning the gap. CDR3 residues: CASSLASGYEQYF. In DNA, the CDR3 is TGTGCCAGCAGCTTGGCCTCGGGGTACGAGCAGTACTTC.

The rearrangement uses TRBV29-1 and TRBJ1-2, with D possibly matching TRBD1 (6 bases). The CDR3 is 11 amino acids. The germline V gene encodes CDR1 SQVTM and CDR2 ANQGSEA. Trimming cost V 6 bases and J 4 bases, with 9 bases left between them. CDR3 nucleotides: TGCAGCGTCCAGGGGACCTATGGCTACACCTTC. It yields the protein CSVQGTYGYTF.

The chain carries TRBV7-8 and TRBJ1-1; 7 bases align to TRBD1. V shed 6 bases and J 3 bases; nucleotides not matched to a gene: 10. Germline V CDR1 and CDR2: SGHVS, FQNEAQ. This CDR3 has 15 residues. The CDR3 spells CASSYTGAWDTEAFF. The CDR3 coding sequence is TGTGCCAGCAGTTATACAGGGGCATGGGACACTGAAGCTTTCTTT.

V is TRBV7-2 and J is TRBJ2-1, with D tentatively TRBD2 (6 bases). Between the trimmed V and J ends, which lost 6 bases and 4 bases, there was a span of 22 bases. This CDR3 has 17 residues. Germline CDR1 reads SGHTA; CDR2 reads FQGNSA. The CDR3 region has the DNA TGTGCCAGCAGTCTCAACTACGGAAGCGGGCGGTACAATGAGCAGTTCTTC. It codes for CASSLNYGSGRYNEQFF.

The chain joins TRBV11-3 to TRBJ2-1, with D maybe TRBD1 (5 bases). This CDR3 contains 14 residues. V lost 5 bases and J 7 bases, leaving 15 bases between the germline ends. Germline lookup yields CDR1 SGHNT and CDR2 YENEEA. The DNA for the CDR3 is TGTGCCAGCAGCCCGGGTAGTGGGGCGAATGAGCAGTTCTTC. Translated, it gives CASSPGSGANEQFF.

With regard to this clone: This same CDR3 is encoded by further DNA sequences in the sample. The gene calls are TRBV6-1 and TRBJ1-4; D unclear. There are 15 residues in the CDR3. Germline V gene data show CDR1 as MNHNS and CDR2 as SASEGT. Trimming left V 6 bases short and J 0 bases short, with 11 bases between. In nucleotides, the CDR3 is TGTGCCAGCAGCGAATACATTACAACTAATGAAAAACTGTTTTTT. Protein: CASSEYITTNEKLFF.

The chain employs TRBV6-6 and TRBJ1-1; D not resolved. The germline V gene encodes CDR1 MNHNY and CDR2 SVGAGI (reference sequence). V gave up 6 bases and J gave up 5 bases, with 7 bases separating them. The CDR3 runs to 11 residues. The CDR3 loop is CASSSGTEAFF. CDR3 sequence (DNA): TGTGCCAGCAGCTCCGGGACTGAAGCTTTCTTT.

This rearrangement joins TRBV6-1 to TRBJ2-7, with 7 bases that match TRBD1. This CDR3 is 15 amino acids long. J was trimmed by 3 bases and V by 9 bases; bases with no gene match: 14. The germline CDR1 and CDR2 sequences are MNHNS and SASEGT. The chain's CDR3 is CASRPQTGLIYEQYF. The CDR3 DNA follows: TGTGCCAGTCGACCACAGACAGGGCTCATCTACGAGCAGTACTTC.

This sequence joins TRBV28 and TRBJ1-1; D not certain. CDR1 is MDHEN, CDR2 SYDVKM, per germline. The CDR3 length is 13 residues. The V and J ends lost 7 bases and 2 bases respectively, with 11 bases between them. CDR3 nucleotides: TGTGCCAGCACCCTGGAGGTCAACACTGAAGCTTTCTTT. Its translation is CASTLEVNTEAFF.

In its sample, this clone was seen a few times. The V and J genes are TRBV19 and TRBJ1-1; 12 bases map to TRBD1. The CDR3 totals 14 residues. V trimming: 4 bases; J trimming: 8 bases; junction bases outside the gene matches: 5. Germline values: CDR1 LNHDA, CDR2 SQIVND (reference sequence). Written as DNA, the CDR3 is TGTGCCAGTAGTACCGCGGGACAGGGGGCGGAAGCTTTCTTT. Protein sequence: CASSTAGQGAEAFF.

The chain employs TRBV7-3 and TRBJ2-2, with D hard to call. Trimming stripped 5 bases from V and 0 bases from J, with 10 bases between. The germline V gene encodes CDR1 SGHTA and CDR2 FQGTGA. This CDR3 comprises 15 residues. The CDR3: CASSLGNANTGELFF. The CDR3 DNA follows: TGTGCCAGCAGCCTAGGAAACGCGAACACCGGGGAGCTGTTTTTT.

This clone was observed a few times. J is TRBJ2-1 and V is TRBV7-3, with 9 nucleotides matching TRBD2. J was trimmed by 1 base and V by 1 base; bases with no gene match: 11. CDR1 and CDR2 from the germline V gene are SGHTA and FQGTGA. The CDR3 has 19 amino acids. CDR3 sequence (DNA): TGTGCCAGCAGCTTAAATCGGGGTAGCGGGAGTGGTTCCTACAATGAGCAGTTCTTC. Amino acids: CASSLNRGSGSGSYNEQFF.

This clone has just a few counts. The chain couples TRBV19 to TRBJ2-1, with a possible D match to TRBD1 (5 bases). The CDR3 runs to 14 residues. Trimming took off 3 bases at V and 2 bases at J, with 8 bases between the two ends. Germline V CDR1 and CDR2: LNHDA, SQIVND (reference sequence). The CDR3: CASSIVGPYNEQFF. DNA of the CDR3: TGTGCCAGTAGTATTGTGGGGCCCTACAATGAGCAGTTCTTC.

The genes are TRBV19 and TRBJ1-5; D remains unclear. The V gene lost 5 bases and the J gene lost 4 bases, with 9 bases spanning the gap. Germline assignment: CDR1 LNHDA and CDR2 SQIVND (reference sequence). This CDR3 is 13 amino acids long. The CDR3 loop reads CASSPEVNQPQHF. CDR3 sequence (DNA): TGTGCCAGTAGTCCCGAGGTTAATCAGCCCCAGCATTTT.

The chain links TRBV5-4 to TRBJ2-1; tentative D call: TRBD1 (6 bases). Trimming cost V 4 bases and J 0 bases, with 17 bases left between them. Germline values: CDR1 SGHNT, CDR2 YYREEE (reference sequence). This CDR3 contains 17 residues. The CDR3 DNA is TGTGCCAGCAGCATCGAACAGGGTGGGAGCTCCTACAATGAGCAGTTCTTC. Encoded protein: CASSIEQGGSSYNEQFF. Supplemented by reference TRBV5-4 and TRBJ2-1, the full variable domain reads ETGVTQSPTHLIKTRGQQVTLRCSSQSGHNTVSWYQQALGQGPQFIFQYYREEENGRGNFPPRFSGLQFPNYSSELNVNALELDDSALYLCASSIEQGGSSYNEQFFGPGTRLTVL.

The CDR3 sequence: CASSTGQLRQETQYF. The DNA for the CDR3 is TGTGCCAGTAGTACGGGACAATTAAGACAAGAGACCCAGTACTTC. The gene calls are TRBV19 and TRBJ2-5; D is possibly TRBD1 (6 bases). The CDR3 loop spans 15 amino acids. Per the germline V gene, CDR1 is LNHDA and CDR2 is SQIVND (reference sequence). Trimming removed 4 bases at V and 2 bases at J, with 14 bases between.

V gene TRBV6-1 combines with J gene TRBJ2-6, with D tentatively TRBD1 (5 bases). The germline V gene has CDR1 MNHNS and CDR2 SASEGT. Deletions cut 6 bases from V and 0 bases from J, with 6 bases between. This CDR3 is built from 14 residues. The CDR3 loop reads CASRGVSGANVLTF. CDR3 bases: TGTGCCAGCAGAGGGGTCTCTGGGGCCAACGTCCTGACTTTC.